The next 20 T cell receptor beta chains were all read from a single sample in a study of identical twins. TCRdb re-analysed the 5' RACE reads in MiXCR, keeping a single row per CDR3 protein. The data hold some 730,000 distinct CDR3 sequences, with over 15% observed a single time. The same data also contributed to another study, on T cells expressing NK-cell markers.

The sample consisted of PBMCs. The origin of the receptors is a young woman in good health.

The gene calls are TRBV20-1 and TRBJ1-6; 8 bases fit TRBD1. Losses at the gene ends were 5 bases for V and 6 bases for J; bases not matched to a gene: 3. CDR3 length: 13 amino acids. CDR1 is DFQATT and CDR2 is SNEGSKA in the germline V gene (reference sequence). The CDR3 coding sequence is TGCAGTGCTGCACAGGGGGGTAATTCACCCCTCCACTTT. Residues: CSAAQGGNSPLHF.

The chain links TRBV5-6 to TRBJ2-7; D unresolved. The V end was cut by 3 bases, the J end by 3 bases, with 7 bases between. In germline, CDR1 is SGHDT, CDR2 YYEEEE. CDR3 length equals 12 residues. The CDR3 DNA is TGTGCCAGCAGCTCCTGGGACTACGAGCAGTACTTC. This sequence encodes CASSSWDYEQYF.

The J gene is TRBJ2-3, the V gene TRBV20-1; 11 bases are a match to TRBD1. J lost 6 bases, V lost 3 bases, and 8 bases had no gene match. CDR1 is DFQATT and CDR2 is SNEGSKA in the germline V gene (reference sequence). This CDR3 spans 15 amino acids. DNA of the CDR3: TGCAGTGCTAGTGCTGGGACAGGGGGACCGGATACGCAGTATTTT. Protein: CSASAGTGGPDTQYF.

The chain uses TRBV29-1 and TRBJ2-7; D may correspond to TRBD1 or TRBD2 (5 bases each). Between the trimmed V and J ends, which lost 7 bases and 5 bases, there was a span of 15 bases. The CDR3 runs 12 residues. Germline CDR1 reads SQVTM; CDR2 reads ANQGSEA. CDR3 sequence reads: CSATGATNEQYF. The CDR3, as DNA: TGCAGCGCCACCGGGGCGACGAACGAGCAGTACTTC.

The J gene is TRBJ2-6, the V gene TRBV25-1; D tentatively reads TRBD1 or TRBD2 (6 bases each). The CDR3 is 17 residues long. The V end was cut by 0 bases, the J end by 2 bases, with 11 bases between. Germline loops: CDR1 MGHDK, CDR2 SYGVNS. CDR3 bases: TGTGCCAGCAGTGAATACGGGGGCAGAGCTGGGGCCAACGTCCTGACTTTC. Its protein product is CASSEYGGRAGANVLTF.

The V call is TRBV6-1, the J call TRBJ2-1, with 7 bases that match TRBD2. CDR1 MNHNS and CDR2 SASEGT come from the germline V gene. V lost 1 base to trimming and J lost 3 bases; unmatched junction nucleotides: 3. The CDR3 extends over 15 amino acids. Here the CDR3 reads CASSEGASGYNEQFF. DNA for the CDR3: TGTGCCAGCAGTGAAGGAGCTAGCGGCTACAATGAGCAGTTCTTC.

This clonotype was observed a handful of times. This sequence joins TRBV20-1 and TRBJ2-2; TRBD2 agrees at 10 bases. The CDR3 totals 16 residues. Trimming cost V 0 bases and J 5 bases; bases outside gene matches: 6. Germline values: CDR1 DFQATT, CDR2 SNEGSKA (reference sequence). The CDR3: CSARDRRAGGTGELFF. The CDR3 bases are TGCAGTGCTAGAGATCGAAGAGCGGGAGGGACCGGGGAGCTGTTTTTT.

The rearrangement uses TRBV7-9 and TRBJ2-5; TRBD1 might be the D (6 bases). Between the trimmed V and J ends, which lost 2 bases and 0 bases, there was a span of 7 bases. Germline CDR1 is SEHNR and CDR2 is FQNEAQ (reference sequence). This CDR3 spans 14 amino acids. DNA of the CDR3: TGTGCCAGCAGCTTAAACAGGGACCAAGAGACCCAGTACTTC. Translating gives CASSLNRDQETQYF.

This clonotype was seen only a few times. The V gene is TRBV4-3, the J gene TRBJ2-7; 8 bases are shared with TRBD1. The CDR3 is made up of 15 amino acids. Trimming removed 1 base from V and 4 bases from J; junction bases left unmatched: 6. CDR1 and CDR2 from the germline V gene are LGHNA and YSLEER. The DNA for the CDR3 is TGCGCCAGCAGCCAAGCAGGGGGCCCCTCATACGAGCAGTACTTC. Translated: CASSQAGGPSYEQYF.

The chain couples TRBV10-3 to TRBJ2-5; D not certain. V was shortened by 2 bases and J by 0 bases, with 7 bases between the two germline ends. The CDR3 extends over 14 amino acids. The germline V gene encodes CDR1 ENHRY and CDR2 SYGVKD. CDR3 in amino acids: CAISERYDQETQYF. In DNA, the CDR3 is TGTGCCATCAGTGAGCGATACGACCAAGAGACCCAGTACTTC.

The chain links TRBV25-1 to TRBJ2-5; D remains unclear. The V gene's germline CDR1 is MGHDK and CDR2 SYGVNS. V shed 4 bases and J shed 5 bases, with 8 bases lying between them. CDR3 length equals 12 residues. Written as DNA, the CDR3 is TGTGCCAGCAGTGGGGTCGGGGAGACCCAGTACTTC. Protein sequence: CASSGVGETQYF.

Comment on this clonotype: Germline is not matched at one junction end, which may reflect a read error. J is TRBJ2-7 and V is TRBV7-2, with TRBD2 matching over 10 bases. In germline, CDR1 is SGHTA, CDR2 FQGNSA. The CDR3 is 12 residues long. As DNA, the CDR3 is TGTGCCAGCAGCTCTCAAGCGGGAGGGCCTCGCTTC. Protein sequence: CASSSQAGGPRF.

The table lists this clonotype with a count of one. The CDR3 is CSARDQPGQGNPAGELFF. CDR3 coding DNA: TGCAGTGCTAGAGATCAACCGGGACAGGGCAACCCCGCCGGGGAGCTGTTTTTT. V and J are TRBV20-1 and TRBJ2-2; 9 positions agree with TRBD1. V gave up 0 bases and J gave up 6 bases; unmatched junction bases: 14. This CDR3 is built from 18 residues. In germline, CDR1 is DFQATT, CDR2 SNEGSKA (reference sequence).

The rearrangement uses TRBV12-3 or TRBV12-4 and TRBJ1-1, with 10 positions matching TRBD1. The CDR3 is made up of 16 amino acids. The V and J ends lost 5 bases and 5 bases, in that order; junction bases with no gene match: 11. CDR3 sequence: CASSAHDRGRGTEAFF. The CDR3 nucleotides read TGTGCCAGCAGTGCCCACGACAGGGGGCGAGGGACTGAAGCTTTCTTT.

This chain joins TRBV5-1 and TRBJ1-4; possibly TRBD1 for D (5 bases). The CDR3 totals 14 residues. Trimming removed 3 bases at V and 5 bases at J, with 11 bases between. The germline V gene encodes CDR1 SGHRS and CDR2 YFSETQ. In DNA form, the CDR3 reads TGCGCCAGCAGCTACGGGACGGGGAATGAAAAACTGTTTTTT. It specifies CASSYGTGNEKLFF.

This clonotype has just a few counts. V is TRBV7-2 and J is TRBJ1-5; D is ambiguous. This CDR3 is 15 amino acids long. V gave up 5 bases and J gave up 3 bases, with 14 bases separating them. Germline values: CDR1 SGHTA, CDR2 FQGNSA. CDR3 nucleotides: TGTGCCAGCAGCCAGAGACCAAATCACAATCAGCCCCAGCATTTT. This gives the protein CASSQRPNHNQPQHF.

The sample holds a few counts of this clonotype. CDR3 bases: TGTGCCAGCAGTTTAGACGGGCCCAACGTCCTGACTTTC. It yields the protein CASSLDGPNVLTF. This sequence joins TRBV12-3 or TRBV12-4 and TRBJ2-6; D remains ambiguous. CDR3 size: 13 residues. Trimming left V 1 base short and J 8 bases short, with 6 bases between.

This clonotype has just a few counts. This sequence joins TRBV29-1 and TRBJ2-1; TRBD2 matches at 7 bases. Germline V CDR1 and CDR2: SQVTM, ANQGSEA. This CDR3 is built from 14 residues. The V and J ends lost 7 bases and 5 bases, in that order; junction bases with no gene match: 11. The CDR3 is CSGRGESLHNEQFF. CDR3 sequence (DNA): TGCAGCGGTCGGGGGGAAAGTTTACACAATGAGCAGTTCTTC.

With regard to this clonotype: Relative to the germline gene, one junction end is altered; a read error may explain this. The rearrangement uses TRBV28 and TRBJ2-1, with TRBD2 matching 7 bases. This CDR3 has 15 residues. Per the germline V gene, CDR1 is MDHEN and CDR2 is SYDVKM. The CDR3 region has the DNA TGTGCCAGTGGCCTCTGGCGGGAGCTCACGAATGAGCAGTTATTC. Amino acid sequence: CASGLWRELTNEQLF.

This clonotype was found many times. Sequence at one end of the junction differs from germline and may be a read error. The V and J genes are TRBV7-2 and TRBJ2-1, with 12 nucleotides matching TRBD2. Per the germline V gene, CDR1 is SGHTA and CDR2 is FQGNSA. CDR3 length equals 15 residues. CDR3 in DNA: TGTGCCAGCAGCCTAGCGGGAGGGGCCGGCAATGAGCAGTTCTTC. Translating it yields CASSLAGGAGNEQFF.